The present T cell receptor beta chain was sequenced within a study of blood T cell repertoires in COVID-19. Background on the study: PBMCs, B-cell-depleted T cells, or T cells were the source of the cDNA or gDNA that made up the material.

Assay: immunoSEQ multiplex PCR; the TCRdb copy retains only in-frame clones and omits some. In the table there are under 300,000 clones, roughly 88% of which are singletons. Sample: PBMCs or T cells enriched from blood (not recorded which). The sequence was collected from a woman aged 40-49 years with acute COVID-19.

For the CDR3, the DNA is TGTGCCCTCAAGGGACAGCTAAACCCGAGCAATCAGCCCCAGCATTTT. Translated, it gives CALKGQLNPSNQPQHF. This chain uses TRBV11-2 with TRBJ1-5; 7 bases are shared with TRBD1. Trimming removed 11 bases from V and 1 base from J; junction bases left unmatched: 14. From germline, CDR1 is SGHAT and CDR2 FQNNGV. This CDR3 region has 16 residues.